This TCR beta chain was recorded in a study of blood T cell repertoires in COVID-19. At the level of the study: The samples span acute and convalescent COVID-19 from the United States, Italy and Spain. PBMCs, B-cell-depleted T cells, or T cells were the source of the cDNA or gDNA that made up the material.

The CDR3 runs to 17 residues. In the authors' workflow: How many nucleated cells were present was estimated from reference gene primer amplification. Method: immunoSEQ multiplex PCR; TCRdb's copy keeps in-frame clones and lacks some. Clone size and V and J calls were adopted from that table, with D and trimming inferred from the DNA. This table has about 190,000 clones, approximately 79% appearing once. What was sequenced was peripheral blood. The chain links TRBV21-1 to TRBJ2-3; the table's D call of TRBD2 was not tested on the DNA. TRBV21-1 counts as a pseudogene. The TCR sequence derives from a man between 45 and 60 years old who had recovered from COVID-19. DNA of the CDR3: TGTGCCAGCAGCAATTATGCTAGCGGGAGCTACACAGATACGCAGTATTTT. Translating gives CASSNYASGSYTDTQYF.